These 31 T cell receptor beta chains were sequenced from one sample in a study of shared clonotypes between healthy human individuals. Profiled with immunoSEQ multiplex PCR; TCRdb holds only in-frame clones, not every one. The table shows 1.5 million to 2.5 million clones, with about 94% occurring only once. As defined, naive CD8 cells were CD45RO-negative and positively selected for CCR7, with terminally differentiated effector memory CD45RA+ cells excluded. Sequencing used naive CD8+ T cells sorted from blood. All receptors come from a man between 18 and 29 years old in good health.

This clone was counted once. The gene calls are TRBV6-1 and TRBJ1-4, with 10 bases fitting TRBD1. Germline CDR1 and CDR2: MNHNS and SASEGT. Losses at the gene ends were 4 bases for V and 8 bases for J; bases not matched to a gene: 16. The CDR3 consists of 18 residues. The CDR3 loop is CASSGRQGAARPGEKLFF. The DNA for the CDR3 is TGTGCCAGCAGTGGGCGACAGGGGGCCGCGCGTCCGGGAGAAAAACTGTTTTTT.

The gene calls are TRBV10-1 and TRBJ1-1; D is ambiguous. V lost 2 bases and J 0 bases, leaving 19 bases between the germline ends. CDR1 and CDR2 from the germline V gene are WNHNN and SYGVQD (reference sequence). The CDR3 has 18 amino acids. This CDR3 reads CASSETNPWNVVNTEAFF. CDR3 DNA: TGCGCCAGCAGTGAGACGAATCCCTGGAACGTTGTGAACACTGAAGCTTTCTTT.

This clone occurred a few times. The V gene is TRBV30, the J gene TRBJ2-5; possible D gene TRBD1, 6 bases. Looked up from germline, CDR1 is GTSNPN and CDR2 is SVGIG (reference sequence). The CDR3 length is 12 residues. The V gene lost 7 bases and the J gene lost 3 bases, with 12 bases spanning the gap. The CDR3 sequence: CASGTLEETQYF. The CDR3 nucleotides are TGTGCCTCCGGGACACTCGAAGAGACCCAGTACTTC.

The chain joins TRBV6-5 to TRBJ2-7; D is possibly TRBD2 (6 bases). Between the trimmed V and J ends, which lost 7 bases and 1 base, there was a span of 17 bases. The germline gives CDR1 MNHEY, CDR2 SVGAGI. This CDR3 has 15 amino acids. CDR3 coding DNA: TGTGCCAGCATAACCGGGACTCAGCTTTCCTACGAGCAGTACTTC. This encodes CASITGTQLSYEQYF.

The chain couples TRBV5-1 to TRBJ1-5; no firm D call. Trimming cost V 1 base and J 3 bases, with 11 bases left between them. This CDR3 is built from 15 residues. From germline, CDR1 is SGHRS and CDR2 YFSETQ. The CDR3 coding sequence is TGCGCCAGCAGCTTGACCGGCCTACCCAATCAGCCCCAGCATTTT. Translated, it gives CASSLTGLPNQPQHF.

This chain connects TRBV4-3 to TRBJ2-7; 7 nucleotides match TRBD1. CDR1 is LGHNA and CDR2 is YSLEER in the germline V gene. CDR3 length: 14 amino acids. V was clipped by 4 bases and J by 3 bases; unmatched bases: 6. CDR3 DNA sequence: TGCGCCAGCAGCCGAGACAGGGCTAACTACGAGCAGTACTTC. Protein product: CASSRDRANYEQYF.

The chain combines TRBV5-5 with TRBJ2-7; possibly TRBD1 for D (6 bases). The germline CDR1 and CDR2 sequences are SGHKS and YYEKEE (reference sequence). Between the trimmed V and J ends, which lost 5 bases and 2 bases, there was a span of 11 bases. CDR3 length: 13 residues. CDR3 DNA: TGTGCCAGCAGTACAGGGATGCCCTACGAGCAGTACTTC. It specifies CASSTGMPYEQYF.

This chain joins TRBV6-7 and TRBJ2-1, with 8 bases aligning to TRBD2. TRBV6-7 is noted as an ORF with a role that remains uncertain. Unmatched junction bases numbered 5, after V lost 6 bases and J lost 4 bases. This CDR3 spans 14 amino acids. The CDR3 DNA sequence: TGTGCCAGCAGCTTAGCGGGACTTTACAATGAGCAGTTCTTC. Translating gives CASSLAGLYNEQFF.

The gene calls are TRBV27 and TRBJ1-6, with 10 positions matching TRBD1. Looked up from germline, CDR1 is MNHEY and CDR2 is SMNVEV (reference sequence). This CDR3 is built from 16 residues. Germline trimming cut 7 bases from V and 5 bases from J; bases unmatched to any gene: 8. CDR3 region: CASTLDRGPHNSPLHF. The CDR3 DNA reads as TGTGCCAGCACCCTTGACAGGGGGCCACATAATTCACCCCTCCACTTT.

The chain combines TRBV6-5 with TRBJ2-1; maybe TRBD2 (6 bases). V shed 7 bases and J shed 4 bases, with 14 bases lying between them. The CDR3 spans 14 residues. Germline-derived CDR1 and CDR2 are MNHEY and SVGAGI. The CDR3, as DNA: TGTGCCAGCAACCCCATGGGGGGTTACAATGAGCAGTTCTTC. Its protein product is CASNPMGGYNEQFF.

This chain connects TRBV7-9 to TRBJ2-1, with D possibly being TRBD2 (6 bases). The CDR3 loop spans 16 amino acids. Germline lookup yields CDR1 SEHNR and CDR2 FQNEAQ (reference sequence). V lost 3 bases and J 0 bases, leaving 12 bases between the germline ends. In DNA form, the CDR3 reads TGTGCCAGCAGCTTCTCACGGGGGACCTCCTACAATGAGCAGTTCTTC. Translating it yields CASSFSRGTSYNEQFF.

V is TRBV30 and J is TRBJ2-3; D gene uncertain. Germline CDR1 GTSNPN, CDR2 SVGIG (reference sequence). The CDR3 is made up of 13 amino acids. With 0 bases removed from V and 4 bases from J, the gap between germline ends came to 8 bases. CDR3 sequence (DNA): TGTGCCTGGAGTGTAGTAGCCGCAGATACGCAGTATTTT. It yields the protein CAWSVVAADTQYF.

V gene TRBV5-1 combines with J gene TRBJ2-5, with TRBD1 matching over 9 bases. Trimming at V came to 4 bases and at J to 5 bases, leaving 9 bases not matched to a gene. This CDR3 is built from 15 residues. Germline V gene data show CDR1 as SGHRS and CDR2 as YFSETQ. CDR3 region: CASSPRDRAYETQYF. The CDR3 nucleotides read TGCGCCAGCAGCCCCCGGGACAGGGCATACGAGACCCAGTACTTC.

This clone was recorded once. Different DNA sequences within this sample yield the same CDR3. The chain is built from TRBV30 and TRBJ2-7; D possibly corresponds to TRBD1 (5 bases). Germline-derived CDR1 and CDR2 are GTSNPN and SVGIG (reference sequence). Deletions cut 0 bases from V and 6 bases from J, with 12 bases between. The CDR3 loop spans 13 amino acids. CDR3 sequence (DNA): TGTGCCTGGAGTGTAGTTCAGGGTGGCGAGCAGTACTTC. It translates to CAWSVVQGGEQYF.

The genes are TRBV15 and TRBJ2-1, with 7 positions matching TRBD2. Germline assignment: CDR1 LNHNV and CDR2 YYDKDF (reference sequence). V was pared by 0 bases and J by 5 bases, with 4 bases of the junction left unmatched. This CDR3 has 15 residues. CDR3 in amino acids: CATSRELAPDNEQFF. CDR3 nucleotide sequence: TGTGCCACCAGCAGAGAACTAGCGCCAGACAATGAGCAGTTCTTC.

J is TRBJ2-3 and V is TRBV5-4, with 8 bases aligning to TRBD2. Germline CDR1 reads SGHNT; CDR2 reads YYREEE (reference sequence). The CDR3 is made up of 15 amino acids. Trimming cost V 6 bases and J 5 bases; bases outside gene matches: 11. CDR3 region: CASTPRGAGGDTQYF. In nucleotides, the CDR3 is TGTGCCAGCACCCCGCGGGGGGCCGGGGGAGATACGCAGTATTTT.

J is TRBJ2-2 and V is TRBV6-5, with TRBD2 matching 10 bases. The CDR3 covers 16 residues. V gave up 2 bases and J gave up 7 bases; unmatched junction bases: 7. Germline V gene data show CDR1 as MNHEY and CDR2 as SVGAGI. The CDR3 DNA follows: TGTGCCAGCAGTTACATCGTCGAGCGGGAGGGCGGGGAGCTGTTTTTT. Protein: CASSYIVEREGGELFF.

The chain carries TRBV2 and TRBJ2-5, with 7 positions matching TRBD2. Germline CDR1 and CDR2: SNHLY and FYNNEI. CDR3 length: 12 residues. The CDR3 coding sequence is TGTGCTACGGGGAGGGCCCAGTTTGCCCAGTACTTC. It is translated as CATGRAQFAQYF. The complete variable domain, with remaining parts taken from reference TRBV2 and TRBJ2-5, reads EPEVTQTPSHQVTQMGQEVILRCVPISNHLYFYWYRQILGQKVEFLVSFYNNEISEKSEIFDDQFSVERPDGSNFTLKIRSTKLEDSAMYFCATGRAQFAQYFGPGTRLLVL.

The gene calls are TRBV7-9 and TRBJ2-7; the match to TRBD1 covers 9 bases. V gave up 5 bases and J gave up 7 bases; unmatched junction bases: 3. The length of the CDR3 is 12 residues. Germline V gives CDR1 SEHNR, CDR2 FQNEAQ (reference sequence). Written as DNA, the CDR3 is TGTGCCAGCAGCACAGACAGGGGGGAGCAGTACTTC. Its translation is CASSTDRGEQYF.

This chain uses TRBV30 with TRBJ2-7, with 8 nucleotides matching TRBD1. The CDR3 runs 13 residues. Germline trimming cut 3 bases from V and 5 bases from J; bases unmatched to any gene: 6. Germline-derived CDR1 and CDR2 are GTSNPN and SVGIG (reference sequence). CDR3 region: CAWSSQGAHEQYF. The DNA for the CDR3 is TGTGCCTGGAGCTCCCAGGGGGCCCACGAGCAGTACTTC.

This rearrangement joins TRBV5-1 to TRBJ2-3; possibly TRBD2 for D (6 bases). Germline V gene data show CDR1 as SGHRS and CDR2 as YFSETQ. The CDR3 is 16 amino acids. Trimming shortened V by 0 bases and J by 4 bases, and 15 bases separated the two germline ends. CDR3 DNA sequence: TGCGCCAGCAGCTTGGGCCCCGGGGGTGGGGCAGATACGCAGTATTTT. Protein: CASSLGPGGGADTQYF.

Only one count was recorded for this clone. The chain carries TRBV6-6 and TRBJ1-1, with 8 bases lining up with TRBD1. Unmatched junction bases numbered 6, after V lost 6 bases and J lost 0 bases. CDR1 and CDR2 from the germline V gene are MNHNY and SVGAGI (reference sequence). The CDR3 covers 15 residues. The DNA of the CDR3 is TGTGCCAGCAGAGAACAGGGGGGGATGAACACTGAAGCTTTCTTT. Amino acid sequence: CASREQGGMNTEAFF.

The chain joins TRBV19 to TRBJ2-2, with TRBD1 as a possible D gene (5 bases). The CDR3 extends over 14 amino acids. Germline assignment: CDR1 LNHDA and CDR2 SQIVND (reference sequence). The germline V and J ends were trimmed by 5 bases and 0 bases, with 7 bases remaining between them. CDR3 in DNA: TGTGCCAGTAGTGTCAGGGCGAACACCGGGGAGCTGTTTTTT. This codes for CASSVRANTGELFF.

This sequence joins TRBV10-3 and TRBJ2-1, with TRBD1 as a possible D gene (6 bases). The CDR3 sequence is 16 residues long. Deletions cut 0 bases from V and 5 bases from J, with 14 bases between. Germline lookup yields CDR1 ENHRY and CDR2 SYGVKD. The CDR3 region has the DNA TGTGCCATCAGTGAGTCGTTGGCAGGGGCTGACAATGAGCAGTTCTTC. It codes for CAISESLAGADNEQFF.

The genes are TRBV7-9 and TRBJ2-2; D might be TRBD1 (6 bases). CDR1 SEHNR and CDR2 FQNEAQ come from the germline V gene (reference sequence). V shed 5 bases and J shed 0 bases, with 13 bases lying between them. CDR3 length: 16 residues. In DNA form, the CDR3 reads TGTGCCAGCAGCCCATCGGACAGCTCGAACACCGGGGAGCTGTTTTTT. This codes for CASSPSDSSNTGELFF.

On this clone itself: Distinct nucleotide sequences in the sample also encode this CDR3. This chain's CDR3 is CASSLSSNEQFF. The CDR3 nucleotides read TGTGCCAGCAGCTTGTCTTCAAATGAGCAGTTCTTC. The rearrangement links TRBV5-6 to TRBJ2-1; D remains ambiguous. Germline assignment: CDR1 SGHDT and CDR2 YYEEEE. V was cut by 1 base and J by 7 bases, with 6 bases left in between. There are 12 residues in the CDR3.

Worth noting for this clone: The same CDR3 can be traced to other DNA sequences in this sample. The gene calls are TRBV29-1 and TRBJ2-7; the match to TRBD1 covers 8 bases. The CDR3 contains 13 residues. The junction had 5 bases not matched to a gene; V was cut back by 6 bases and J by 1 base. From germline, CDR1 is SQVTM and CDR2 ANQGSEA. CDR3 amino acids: CSVRTGRSYEQYF. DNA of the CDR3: TGCAGCGTGCGGACAGGGAGATCCTACGAGCAGTACTTC.

DNA of the CDR3: TGTGCCAGCCACGCGGCAGACGTTAATGAAAAACTGTTTTTT. It encodes CASHAADVNEKLFF. The rearrangement joins TRBV11-2 to TRBJ1-4; D uncertain. The V end was cut by 8 bases, the J end by 4 bases, with 14 bases between. Germline values: CDR1 SGHAT, CDR2 FQNNGV. The CDR3 totals 14 residues.

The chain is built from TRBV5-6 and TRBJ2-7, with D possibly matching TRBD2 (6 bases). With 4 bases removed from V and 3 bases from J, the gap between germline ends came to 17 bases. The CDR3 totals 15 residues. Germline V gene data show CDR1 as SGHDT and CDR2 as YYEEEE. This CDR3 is CASSAGGGMNYEQYF. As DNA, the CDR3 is TGTGCCAGCAGCGCGGGTGGGGGGATGAACTACGAGCAGTACTTC.

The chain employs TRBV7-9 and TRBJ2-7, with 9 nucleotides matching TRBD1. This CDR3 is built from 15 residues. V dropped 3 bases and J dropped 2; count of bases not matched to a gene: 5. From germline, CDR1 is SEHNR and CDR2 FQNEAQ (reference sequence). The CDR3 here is CASSFGTGRTYEQYF. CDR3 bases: TGTGCCAGCAGCTTTGGGACAGGGAGAACCTACGAGCAGTACTTC.

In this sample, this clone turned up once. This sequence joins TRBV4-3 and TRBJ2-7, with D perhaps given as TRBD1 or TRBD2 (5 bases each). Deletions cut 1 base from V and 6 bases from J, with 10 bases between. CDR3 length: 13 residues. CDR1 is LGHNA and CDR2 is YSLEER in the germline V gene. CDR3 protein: CASSQGEGTEQYF. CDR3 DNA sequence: TGCGCCAGCAGCCAAGGAGAAGGGACCGAGCAGTACTTC.